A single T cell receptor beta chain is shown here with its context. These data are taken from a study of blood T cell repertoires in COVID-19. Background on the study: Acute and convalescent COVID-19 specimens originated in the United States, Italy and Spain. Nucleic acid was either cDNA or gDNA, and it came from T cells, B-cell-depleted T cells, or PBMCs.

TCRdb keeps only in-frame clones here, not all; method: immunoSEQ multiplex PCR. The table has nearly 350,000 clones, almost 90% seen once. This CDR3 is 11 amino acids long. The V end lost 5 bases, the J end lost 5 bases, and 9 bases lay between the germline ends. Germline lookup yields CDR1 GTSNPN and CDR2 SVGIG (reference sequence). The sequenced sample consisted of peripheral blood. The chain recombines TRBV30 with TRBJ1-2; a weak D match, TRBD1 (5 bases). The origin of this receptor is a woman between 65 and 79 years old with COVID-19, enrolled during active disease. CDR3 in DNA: TGTGCCTGGGGGGACTCTTATGGCTACACCTTC. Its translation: CAWGDSYGYTF. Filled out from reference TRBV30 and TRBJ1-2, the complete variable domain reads SQTIHQWPATLVQPVGSPLSLECTVEGTSNPNLYWYRQAAGRGLQLLFYSVGIGQISSEVPQNLSASRPQDRQFILSSKKLLLSDSGFYLCAWGDSYGYTFGSGTRLTVV.